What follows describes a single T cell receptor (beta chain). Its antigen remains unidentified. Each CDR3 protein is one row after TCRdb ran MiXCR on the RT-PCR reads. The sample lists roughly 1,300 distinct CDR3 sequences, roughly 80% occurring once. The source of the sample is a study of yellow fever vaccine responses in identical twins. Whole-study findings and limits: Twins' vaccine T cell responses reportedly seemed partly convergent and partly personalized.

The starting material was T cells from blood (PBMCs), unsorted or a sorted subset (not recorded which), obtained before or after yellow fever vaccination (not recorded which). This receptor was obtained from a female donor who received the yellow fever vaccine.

CDR3 coding DNA: TGTGCCAGCAGCAAAGATTCACACGAGCAGTACGTC. Translated, it gives CASSKDSHEQYV. The chain uses TRBV21-1 and TRBJ2-7. TRBV21-1 is annotated as a pseudogene. The CDR3 is 12 amino acids.